Sequencing of this T cell receptor beta chain was carried out in a study of T-cell reconstitution after alpha-beta-depleted transplantation in children. Whole-study findings and limits: There were reportedly several hundred expanded graft clones from which alpha-beta T cells came about two months after transplant. Certain patients had high TCRbeta diversity at day 60, and it came from recipient T cells and thymic progenitors that survived. T-cell counts and diversity were attributed mostly to newly produced T cells one year after transplant.

Preparation of the TCRbeta library involved a method that used unique molecular identifiers. TCRdb re-called the PCR reads through MiXCR, storing one row per CDR3 protein. The table lists around 600,000 distinct CDR3 sequences, around 23% of them singletons, with approximately 14% in the top ten. The CDR3 has 13 residues. V was pared by 7 bases and J by 8 bases, with 6 bases of the junction left unmatched. Germline CDR1 is SQVTM and CDR2 is ANQGSEA. A word on this clonotype: Its target is unknown.

The specimen comprised PBMCs, mostly from graft donor cells, sampled 360 days after TCRalphabeta/CD19-depleted stem cell transplant. J is TRBJ1-6 and V is TRBV29-1, with 9 bases that match TRBD1. This clonotype was obtained from a boy in the first two years of life who had a stem cell transplant for acute myeloid leukemia, so the T cells may come from the graft donor. The CDR3 loop reads CSAKTGGDSPLHF. In DNA, the CDR3 is TGCAGCGCAAAGACAGGGGGTGATTCACCCCTCCACTTT.